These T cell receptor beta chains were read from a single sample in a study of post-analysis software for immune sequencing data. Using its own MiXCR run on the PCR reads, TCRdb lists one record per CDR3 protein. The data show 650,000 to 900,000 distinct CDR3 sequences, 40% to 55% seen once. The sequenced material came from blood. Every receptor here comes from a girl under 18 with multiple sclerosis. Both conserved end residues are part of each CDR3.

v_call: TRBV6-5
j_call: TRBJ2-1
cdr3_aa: CASSYSSGRDSYNEQFF

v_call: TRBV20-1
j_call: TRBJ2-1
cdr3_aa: CSARDVSYNEQFF

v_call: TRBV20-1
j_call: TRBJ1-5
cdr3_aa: CSARGGAEQPQHF

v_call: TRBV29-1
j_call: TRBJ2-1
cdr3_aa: CSAISRGEQFF

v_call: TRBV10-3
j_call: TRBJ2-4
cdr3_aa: CAISGTSGFLAKNIQYF

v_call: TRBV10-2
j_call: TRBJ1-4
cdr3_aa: CASSETGGTEKRFF

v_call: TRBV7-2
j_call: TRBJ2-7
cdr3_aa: CASSPEGGGSYEQYF

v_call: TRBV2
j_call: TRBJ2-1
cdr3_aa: CASSRLALSSYNEQFF

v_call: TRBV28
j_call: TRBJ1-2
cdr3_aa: CASRAGTGGTYGYTF

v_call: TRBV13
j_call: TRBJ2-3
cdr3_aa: CASSPGVDTQYF

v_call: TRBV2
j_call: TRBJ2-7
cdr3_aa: CASRVATYEQYF

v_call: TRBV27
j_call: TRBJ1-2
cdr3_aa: CASSLSGRTRLYGYTF

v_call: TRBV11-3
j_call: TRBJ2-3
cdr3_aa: CASSLIGGRTQYF

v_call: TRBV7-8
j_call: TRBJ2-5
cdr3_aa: CASSQFGLAGGKETQYF

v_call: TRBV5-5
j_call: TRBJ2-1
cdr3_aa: CASSLGGRRDAGNEQFF

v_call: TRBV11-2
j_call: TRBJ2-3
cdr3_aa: CASSSGSPSTDTQYF

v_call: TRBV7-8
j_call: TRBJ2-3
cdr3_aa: CASSLAAGSTDTQYF

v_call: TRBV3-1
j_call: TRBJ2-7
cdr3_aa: CASSQGRGSSHEQYF

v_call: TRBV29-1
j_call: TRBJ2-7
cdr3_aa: CSVGQRSGEQYF

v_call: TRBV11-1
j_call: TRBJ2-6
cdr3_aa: CASSLVSRGANVLTF

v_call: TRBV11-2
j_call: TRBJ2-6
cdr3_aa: CASSLAAGAGANVLTF

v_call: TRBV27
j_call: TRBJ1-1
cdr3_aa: CASSYCIGNTEAFF

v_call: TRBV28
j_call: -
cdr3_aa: CASKAPGHEQYF

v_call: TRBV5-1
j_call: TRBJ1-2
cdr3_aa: CASSLIRNYGYTF

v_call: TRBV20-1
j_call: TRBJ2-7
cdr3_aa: CSVRSTGVNEQYF

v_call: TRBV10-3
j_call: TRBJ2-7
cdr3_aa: CAISPGPLEGTTYEQYF

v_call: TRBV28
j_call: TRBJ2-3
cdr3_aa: CASSESGLPNTDTQYF

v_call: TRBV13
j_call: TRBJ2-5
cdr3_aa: CASSGSTGWGETQYF

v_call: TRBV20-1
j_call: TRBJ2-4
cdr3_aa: CSARVPPPSGERYF

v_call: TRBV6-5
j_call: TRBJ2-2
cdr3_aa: CASSRDRVTGELFF

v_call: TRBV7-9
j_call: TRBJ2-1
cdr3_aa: CASSSGVLSSYNEQFF

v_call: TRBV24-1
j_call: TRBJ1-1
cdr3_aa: CATSDPGRGEAFF

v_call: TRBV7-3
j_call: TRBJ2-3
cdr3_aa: CASSSPSATDTQYF

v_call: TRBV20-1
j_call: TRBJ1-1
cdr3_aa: CSAREGLPGTEAFF

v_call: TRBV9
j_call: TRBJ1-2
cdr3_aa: CASSVGQGDGYTF

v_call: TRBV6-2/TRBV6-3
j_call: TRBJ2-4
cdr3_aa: CASQARQTLAKNIQYF

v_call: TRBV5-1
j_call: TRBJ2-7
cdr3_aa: CASSLEWTGSYEQYF

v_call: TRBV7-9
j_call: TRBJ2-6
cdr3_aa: CASSLLGGSSSGANVLTF

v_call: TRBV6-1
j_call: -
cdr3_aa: CASSRFPSGTVSYEQYF

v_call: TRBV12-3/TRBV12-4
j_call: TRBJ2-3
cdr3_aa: CASSPKAGTSDTQYF

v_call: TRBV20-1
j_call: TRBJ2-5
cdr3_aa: CNVGGVGGETQYF

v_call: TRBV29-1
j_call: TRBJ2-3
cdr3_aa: CSVSVRGQADTQYF

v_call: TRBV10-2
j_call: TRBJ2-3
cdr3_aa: CASRTLAFTDTQYF

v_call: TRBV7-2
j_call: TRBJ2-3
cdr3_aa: CASSRVKEQYF

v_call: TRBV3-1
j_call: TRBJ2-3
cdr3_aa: CASSPDPTAFTDTQYF

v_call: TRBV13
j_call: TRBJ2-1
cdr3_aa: CASSVLYNEQFF

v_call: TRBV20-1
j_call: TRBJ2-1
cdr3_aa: CSAGGGRAGEQFF

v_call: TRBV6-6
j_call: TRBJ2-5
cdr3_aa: CASSYSAPYQETQYF

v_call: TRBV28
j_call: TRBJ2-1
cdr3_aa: CASSLGISGRAYNEQFF

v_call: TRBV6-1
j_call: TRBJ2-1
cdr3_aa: CASRPPRQTSSYNEQFF

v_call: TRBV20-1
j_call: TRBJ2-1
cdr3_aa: CSARAINEQFF

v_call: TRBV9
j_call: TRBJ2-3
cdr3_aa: CASSARLAASTDTQYF

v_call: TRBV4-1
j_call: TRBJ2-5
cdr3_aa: CASSPPSVGGQETQYF

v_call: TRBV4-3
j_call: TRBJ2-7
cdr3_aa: CASSQDAEGEQYF

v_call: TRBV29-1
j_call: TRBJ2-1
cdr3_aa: CSAMPNRGLGEQFF